One sample yielded the 4 T cell receptor beta chains listed below, sequenced in a study of blood T cells in healthy people across ages. Combining a sample-barcoded 5' primer with a J-beta primer mix, a second PCR ran for roughly 6 to 12 cycles. MiXCR, applied by TCRdb to the 5' RACE reads, yields one record per CDR3 protein. This table has about 770,000 distinct CDR3 sequences, around 43% appearing once. The specimen sequenced was blood. Source of these receptors: a man in his 60s in good health.

CDR3 nucleotides: TGTGCCAGCAGTTACGGGGGGGAGGACTACGAGCAGTACTTC. It specifies CASSYGGEDYEQYF. The gene calls are TRBV6-6 and TRBJ2-7; 7 positions agree with TRBD2. V gave up 2 bases and J gave up 3 bases; unmatched junction bases: 4. This CDR3 is built from 14 residues. The V gene's germline CDR1 is MNHNY and CDR2 SVGAGI (reference sequence).

The J gene is TRBJ2-5, the V gene TRBV12-3 or TRBV12-4; D is uncertain. The J call is uncertain, as TRBJ2-7 better fits the DNA end. The CDR3 has 13 amino acids. CDR3 sequence reads: CASSPRHGYEQYF. CDR3 nucleotide sequence: TGTGCCAGCAGCCCCCGACATGGTTACGAGCAGTACTTC.

This clonotype was counted a few times. The rearrangement uses TRBV6-2 or TRBV6-3 and TRBJ2-4, with D perhaps TRBD2 (5 bases). V lost 5 bases to trimming and J lost 0 bases, with 20 bases between them. The germline V gene encodes CDR1 MNHEY and CDR2 SVGEGT. This CDR3 region has 18 residues. The CDR3 region has the DNA TGTGCCAGCAGTCCGCCGAGCGGCCGTGTAATAGCCAAAAACATTCAGTACTTC. Translating gives CASSPPSGRVIAKNIQYF.

The V call is TRBV10-3, the J call TRBJ2-5; D not resolved. The CDR3 extends over 13 amino acids. Per germline, CDR1 ENHRY and CDR2 SYGVKD. V lost 2 bases to trimming and J lost 8 bases, with 12 bases between them. CDR3: CAISEPLLGTQYF. The CDR3, as DNA: TGTGCCATCAGTGAGCCCCTGCTAGGAACCCAGTACTTC.